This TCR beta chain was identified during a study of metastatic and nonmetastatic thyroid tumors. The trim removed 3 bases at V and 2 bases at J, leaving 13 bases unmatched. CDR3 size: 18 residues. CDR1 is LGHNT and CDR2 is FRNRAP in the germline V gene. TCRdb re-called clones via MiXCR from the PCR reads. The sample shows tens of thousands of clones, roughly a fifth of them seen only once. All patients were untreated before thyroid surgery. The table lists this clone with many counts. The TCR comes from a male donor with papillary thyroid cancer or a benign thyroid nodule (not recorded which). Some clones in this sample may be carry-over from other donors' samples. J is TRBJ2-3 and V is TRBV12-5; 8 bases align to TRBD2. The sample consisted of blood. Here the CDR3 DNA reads TGTGCTAGTGGTTTATCCGGGAGGGCCGACCCTATCACAGATACGCAGTATTTT. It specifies CASGLSGRADPITDTQYF.